This T cell receptor (beta chain) came from a study of T cell changes during pregnancy in multiple sclerosis. V lost 0 bases, J lost 1 base, and 10 bases lay in between. Germline loops: CDR1 SGHTS, CDR2 YDEGEE. This CDR3 has 15 amino acids. Here immunoSEQ multiplex PCR was the method, and the copy in TCRdb shows in-frame clones only, minus some. Of under 35,000 clones listed, 90% are singletons. The sample in question was CD4+ T cells from peripheral blood mononuclear cells, obtained in the third trimester of pregnancy. The source is a female donor in good health, enrolled as a control in a pregnancy study. The gene calls are TRBV5-8 and TRBJ1-1; D is possibly TRBD1 (6 bases). For the CDR3, the DNA is TGTGCCAGCAGCTTGGGACAGGCTCCGAACACTGAAGCTTTCTTT. Its translation is CASSLGQAPNTEAFF.